This T cell receptor (beta chain) was obtained from a study of T cell clonality in common variable immunodeficiency. Libraries were prepared by immunoSEQ multiplex PCR; TCRdb keeps only in-frame clonotypes and omits some of them. This repertoire holds around 50,000 clones, and none appear only once. The CDR3 has 17 residues. In germline, CDR1 is SGHRS, CDR2 YFSETQ. The V and J ends lost 0 bases and 0 bases respectively, with 13 bases between them. This clone showed up many times. The CDR3 is cut off 3 residues early in the read; its end comes from the germline J gene. This clonotype originated in a person between 18 and 69 years old in good health. The sample comprised peripheral blood mononuclear cells. This rearrangement joins TRBV5-1 to TRBJ1-3; a weak D match, TRBD1 (5 bases). Here the CDR3 reads CASSLGSGLSSGNTIYF. The sequenced CDR3 bases are TGCGCCAGCAGCTTGGGATCAGGGCTGAGCTCTGGAAACACC.